These 22 T cell receptor beta chains were all obtained from the same sample, sequenced in a study of regulatory T cells in long-lasting Graves disease. Indicated time point: persistent/refractory GD, antithyroid drugs over 5 years with positive TRAb. Making the TCR library involved RNA that had been extracted from PBMCs. Investigators prepared the TCR beta libraries by applying iRepertoire HTBI primers and Arm-PCR of CDR3 regions. Via MiXCR, TCRdb re-called the multiplex PCR reads, giving one row per CDR3 protein. Altogether 250,000 to 300,000 distinct CDR3 sequences are present, around 21% being singletons, with the ten largest covering around three fifths. The sample here was peripheral blood mononuclear cells (PBMCs), taken when the disease was refractory, from a patient treated with antithyroid drugs. All receptors come from a female donor with Graves disease.

This clonotype appeared a single time. The junction differs from germline at one of its ends, possibly a read error. This chain joins TRBV9 and TRBJ2-7; the match to TRBD2 covers 7 bases. CDR3 length equals 15 residues. CDR1 SGDLS and CDR2 YYNGEE come from the germline V gene. CDR3: CTSSVGGDYYYEQYF. CDR3 DNA: TGTACCAGCAGCGTAGGAGGGGACTATTACTACGAGCAGTACTTC. The full variable domain, its missing parts supplied by reference TRBV9 and TRBJ2-7, is DSGVTQTPKHLITATGQRVTLRCSPRSGDLSVYWYQQSLDQGLQFLIQYYNGEERAKGNILERFSAQQFPDLHSELNLSSLELGDSALYFCTSSVGGDYYYEQYFGPGTRLTVT.

The chain has TRBV27 and TRBJ1-6; D is perhaps TRBD1 (6 bases). The germline V and J ends were trimmed by 8 bases and 9 bases, with 23 bases remaining between them. The CDR3 extends over 16 amino acids. CDR1 MNHEY and CDR2 SMNVEV come from the germline V gene (reference sequence). DNA of the CDR3: TGTGCCAGCGGAGGGGCCCGAGGACAGCGGGGTTCACCCCTCCACTTT. This encodes CASGGARGQRGSPLHF.

This clonotype was seen a few times. This chain connects TRBV6-1 to TRBJ2-1; a weak D match, TRBD2 (5 bases). Germline loops: CDR1 MNHNS, CDR2 SASEGT. Trimming stripped 6 bases from V and 2 bases from J, with 14 bases between. This CDR3 is built from 15 residues. The CDR3 is CASSPKIGTYNEQFF. In DNA, the CDR3 is TGTGCCAGCAGCCCTAAGATCGGGACCTACAATGAGCAGTTCTTC.

The table lists this clonotype with many counts. The chain carries TRBV7-9 and TRBJ2-7; D is unclear. CDR1 is SEHNR and CDR2 is FQNEAQ in the germline V gene (reference sequence). The CDR3 runs 13 residues. Trimming left V 5 bases short and J 1 base short, with 9 bases between. The CDR3 DNA is TGTGCCAGCAGCACACCAAAATCCTACGAGCAGTACTTC. This codes for CASSTPKSYEQYF.

This clonotype was seen a handful of times. This chain connects TRBV5-1 to TRBJ2-2; TRBD1 aligns across 7 bases. The CDR3 runs 15 residues. Germline CDR1 is SGHRS and CDR2 is YFSETQ. V shed 4 bases and J 3 bases; nucleotides not matched to a gene: 6. CDR3 DNA sequence: TGCGCCAGCAGCCCCACAGGGGCCGACACCGGGGAGCTGTTTTTT. Translated, it gives CASSPTGADTGELFF.

With respect to this clonotype: This may be a read error, as it is one base from a much larger clone. The CDR3 DNA reads TGTGCCAGCAATAAGGACGGGCCCTCCTTTTCTGGGGCCAACGTCCTGACTTTC. Encoded protein: CASNKDGPSFSGANVLTF. J is TRBJ2-6 and V is TRBV6-1; no clear D gene. V lost 7 bases, J lost 1 base, and 20 bases lay in between. The V gene's germline CDR1 is MNHNS and CDR2 SASEGT. The CDR3 totals 18 residues.

This clonotype appeared a few times. V usage is TRBV7-8 and J usage is TRBJ2-7; 8 nucleotides match TRBD1. The CDR3 runs to 14 residues. Germline V gives CDR1 SGHVS, CDR2 FQNEAQ. Trimming removed 4 bases from V and 2 bases from J; junction bases left unmatched: 4. CDR3 sequence: CASSSRGRPYEQYF. Written as DNA, the CDR3 is TGTGCCAGCAGCTCCAGGGGGCGCCCCTACGAGCAGTACTTC. Filled out from reference TRBV7-8 and TRBJ2-7, the complete variable domain reads GAGVSQSPRYKVAKRGQDVALRCDPISGHVSLFWYQQALGQGPEFLTYFQNEAQLDKSGLPSDRFFAERPEGSVSTLKIQRTQQEDSAVYLCASSSRGRPYEQYFGPGTRLTVT.

This clonotype has just a few counts. The chain combines TRBV20-1 with TRBJ1-5, with no clear D. V was pared by 7 bases and J by 4 bases, with 11 bases between. CDR1 is DFQATT, CDR2 SNEGSKA, per germline (reference sequence). CDR3 size: 12 residues. The CDR3 region has the DNA TGCAGTGGGAGAGACGGGAATCAGCCCCAGCATTTT. It specifies CSGRDGNQPQHF.

In its sample, this clonotype was seen a few times. This sequence joins TRBV7-2 and TRBJ1-6, with D unclear. The V gene lost 2 bases and the J gene lost 15 bases, with 11 bases spanning the gap. The V gene's germline CDR1 is SGHTA and CDR2 FQGNSA. The CDR3 runs 12 residues. The CDR3 nucleotides read TGTGCCAGCAGCTTATCGCCAGGTAGCCTCCACTTT. Protein product: CASSLSPGSLHF.

The J gene is TRBJ2-7, the V gene TRBV28; D remains ambiguous. This CDR3 region has 15 residues. Trimming shortened V by 7 bases and J by 2 bases, and 18 bases separated the two germline ends. From germline, CDR1 is MDHEN and CDR2 SYDVKM. This chain's CDR3 is CASTKETERPYEQYF. DNA for the CDR3: TGTGCCAGCACCAAAGAGACTGAAAGACCCTACGAGCAGTACTTC.

This clonotype has at least ten counts. At one boundary the junction diverges from the germline segment, which might be a read error. The genes are TRBV7-7 and TRBJ1-2; D uncertain. Germline CDR1 is SSHAT and CDR2 is FNYEAQ (reference sequence). The length of the CDR3 is 13 residues. The CDR3 protein is CASSLEANYGYTF. The CDR3 DNA reads TGCGCCAGCAGCTTGGAAGCTAACTATGGCTACACCTTC. Combining the CDR3 with reference TRBV7-7 and TRBJ1-2 gives the whole variable domain GAGVSQSPRYKVTKRGQDVTLRCDPISSHATLYWYQQALGQGPEFLTYFNYEAQPDKSGLPSDRFSAERPEGSISTLTIQRTEQRDSAMYRCASSLEANYGYTFGSGTRLTVV.

The chain couples TRBV4-3 to TRBJ2-3, with 10 bases that match TRBD2. The length of the CDR3 is 16 residues. The V gene's germline CDR1 is LGHNA and CDR2 YSLEER. The V segment lost 0 bases and the J segment 7 bases; nucleotides outside the gene matches: 7. CDR3 nucleotide sequence: TGCGCCAGCAGCCAAGACCTAGCGGGAGAGTCAAATACGCAGTATTTT. Translating it yields CASSQDLAGESNTQYF.

The V and J genes are TRBV24-1 and TRBJ2-2; D not resolved. The CDR3 spans 13 residues. Trimming pared 9 bases from V and 0 bases from J, leaving 7 bases between. CDR1 is KGHDR and CDR2 is SFDVKD in the germline V gene. The CDR3 loop is CATVEPNTGELFF. The CDR3 DNA follows: TGTGCCACCGTAGAACCGAACACCGGGGAGCTGTTTTTT.

This clonotype was recorded many times. The V and J genes are TRBV11-2 and TRBJ2-7; 10 positions match TRBD2. The CDR3 contains 16 residues. The ends lost 0 bases at V and 2 bases at J; junction bases unmatched: 4. In germline, CDR1 is SGHAT, CDR2 FQNNGV. The CDR3, as DNA: TGTGCCAGCAGCTTAGATAGGCTAGCGGGAGCCTACGAGCAGTACTTC. It specifies CASSLDRLAGAYEQYF. Looking up the rest from reference TRBV11-2 and TRBJ2-7 gives the full variable domain: EAGVAQSPRYKIIEKRQSVAFWCNPISGHATLYWYQQILGQGPKLLIQFQNNGVVDDSQLPKDRFSAERLKGVDSTLKIQPAKLEDSAVYLCASSLDRLAGAYEQYFGPGTRLTVT.

In its sample, this clonotype was seen a few times. The chain couples TRBV29-1 to TRBJ2-5; D not certain. Between the trimmed V and J ends, which lost 3 bases and 2 bases, there was a span of 7 bases. The CDR3 has 12 amino acids. Per germline, CDR1 SQVTM and CDR2 ANQGSEA. CDR3 DNA: TGCAGCGTTGAGGGCAATCAAGAGACCCAGTACTTC. It encodes CSVEGNQETQYF.

V usage is TRBV7-2 and J usage is TRBJ2-4; 7 bases align to TRBD2. V was pared by 5 bases and J by 6 bases, with 10 bases of the junction left unmatched. The CDR3 loop spans 15 amino acids. Germline CDR1 reads SGHTA; CDR2 reads FQGNSA. The CDR3 loop is CASSQNSGLGNIQYF. The CDR3 coding sequence is TGTGCCAGCAGCCAAAATAGCGGGCTGGGAAACATTCAGTACTTC.

This clonotype has only a few counts. J is TRBJ1-2 and V is TRBV27, with TRBD1 matching over 7 bases. Trimming took 2 bases from V and 8 from J; bases not matched to a gene: 14. There are 16 residues in the CDR3. The germline gives CDR1 MNHEY, CDR2 SMNVEV (reference sequence). CDR3 sequence (DNA): TGTGCCAGCAGTTTAGCCGGCCAGGGGGGATATTACGGCTACACCTTC. It translates to CASSLAGQGGYYGYTF.

This clonotype occurred a few times. This chain connects TRBV20-1 to TRBJ1-5; 10 bases fit TRBD1. The CDR3 extends over 16 amino acids. Unmatched junction bases numbered 9, after V lost 0 bases and J lost 7 bases. Germline-derived CDR1 and CDR2 are DFQATT and SNEGSKA (reference sequence). This CDR3 reads CSARDWTGGRGQPQHF. In nucleotides, the CDR3 is TGCAGTGCTAGAGATTGGACAGGGGGGCGCGGACAGCCCCAGCATTTT.

This clonotype was recorded at least ten times. CDR3 in DNA: TGTGCCAGCAACCCCGCCGGACATTACCAAGAGACCCAGTACTTC. It translates to CASNPAGHYQETQYF. The rearrangement links TRBV11-2 to TRBJ2-5; D may be TRBD1 (5 bases). The V gene lost 7 bases and the J gene lost 0 bases, with 15 bases spanning the gap. The CDR3 is 15 amino acids. Germline-derived CDR1 and CDR2 are SGHAT and FQNNGV.

This clonotype was counted only a few times. The chain has TRBV28 and TRBJ2-7; TRBD2 aligns across 7 bases. The length of the CDR3 is 13 residues. V shed 4 bases and J 5 bases; nucleotides not matched to a gene: 5. Germline CDR1 is MDHEN and CDR2 is SYDVKM. CDR3 in amino acids: CASSSWRGNEQYF. The CDR3 DNA is TGTGCCAGCAGTTCTTGGCGGGGGAACGAGCAGTACTTC.

There are many counts of this clonotype. The chain carries TRBV11-2 and TRBJ2-7, with D perhaps TRBD2 (6 bases). CDR3 length: 14 residues. The germline V gene has CDR1 SGHAT and CDR2 FQNNGV. V was pared by 3 bases and J by 3 bases, with 12 bases between. CDR3 DNA sequence: TGTGCCAGCAGCTTGGGGGGAGTGGTCTACGAGCAGTACTTC. It yields the protein CASSLGGVVYEQYF.

Only a few counts were recorded for this clonotype. The chain recombines TRBV6-5 with TRBJ1-1; D gene uncertain. Between the trimmed V and J ends, which lost 1 base and 1 base, there was a span of 4 bases. CDR3 size: 13 residues. CDR1 and CDR2 from the germline V gene are MNHEY and SVGAGI. The CDR3 region has the DNA TGTGCCAGCAGTTACTTAGAGAACACTGAAGCTTTCTTT. It codes for CASSYLENTEAFF.